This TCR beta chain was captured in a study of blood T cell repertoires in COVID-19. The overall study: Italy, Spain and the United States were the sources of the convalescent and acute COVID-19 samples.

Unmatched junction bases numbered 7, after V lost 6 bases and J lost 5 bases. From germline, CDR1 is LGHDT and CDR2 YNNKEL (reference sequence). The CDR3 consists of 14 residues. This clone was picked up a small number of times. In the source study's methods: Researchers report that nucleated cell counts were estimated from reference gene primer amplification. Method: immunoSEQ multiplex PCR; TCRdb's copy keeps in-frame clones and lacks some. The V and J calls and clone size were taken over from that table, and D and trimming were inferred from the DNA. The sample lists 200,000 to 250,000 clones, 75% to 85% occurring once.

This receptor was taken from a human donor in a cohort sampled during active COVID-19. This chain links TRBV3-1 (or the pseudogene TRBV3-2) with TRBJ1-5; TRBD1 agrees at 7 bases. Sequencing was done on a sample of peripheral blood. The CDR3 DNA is TGTGCCAGCAGTCTGAATACAGGGGATCAGCCCCAGCATTTT. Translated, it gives CASSLNTGDQPQHF.